The clone carrying this T cell receptor beta chain is a singleton in its sample. This sample is drawn from a study of blood T cell repertoires in COVID-19. Turning to the study itself: Samples came from the United States, Italy and Spain, spanning acute and convalescent COVID-19. Nucleic acid was either cDNA or gDNA, and it came from T cells, B-cell-depleted T cells, or PBMCs.

Trimming stripped 2 bases from V and 0 bases from J, with 11 bases between. The CDR3 is made up of 17 amino acids. The germline gives CDR1 SGHTA, CDR2 FQGNSA. Patients at the Seattle site were enrolled during active infection and followed longitudinally. The repertoire was sequenced with immunoSEQ multiplex PCR; TCRdb's copy has only in-frame clones and lacks some. The sample consists of 250,000 to 350,000 clones, 90% of them appearing once. The chain combines TRBV7-2 with TRBJ2-6; possibly TRBD1 for D (6 bases). The sequenced sample was peripheral blood. The sequence was collected from a woman aged 45-65 years with COVID-19, enrolled during active disease. CDR3: CASSLFARGSGANVLTF. CDR3 sequence (DNA): TGTGCCAGCAGCTTATTTGCCAGGGGCTCTGGGGCCAACGTCCTGACTTTC.